This TCR beta chain was captured by sequencing in a study of T-cell reconstitution after alpha-beta-depleted transplantation in children. Preparation of the TCRbeta library used unique molecular identifiers. From the PCR reads, TCRdb called clonotypes with MiXCR, one entry per CDR3 protein. This repertoire shows about 420,000 distinct CDR3 sequences, roughly 17% found once; its top ten account for 25% to 35%. About this clonotype: Its antigen remains unidentified.

General observations from the study: From newly produced T cells came most of the T-cell counts and diversity one year after transplant. As was reported, about two months after transplant, alpha-beta T cells came from several hundred expanded graft clones. Surviving recipient T cells and thymic progenitors accounted for the high day-60 TCRbeta diversity observed in some patients.

The germline V gene encodes CDR1 ENHRY and CDR2 SYGVKD. V lost 7 bases and J 1 base, leaving 16 bases between the germline ends. The CDR3 covers 16 residues. The J gene is TRBJ2-2, the V gene TRBV10-3; D perhaps matches TRBD1 (5 bases). The TCR originated in a boy under two years old who had a stem cell transplant for Wiskott-Aldrich syndrome, so the T cells may come from the graft donor. Sequencing used PBMCs, mostly from graft donor cells, obtained 360 days after TCRalphabeta/CD19-depleted stem cell transplant. The CDR3 sequence is CAITESGNGNTGELFF. In nucleotides, the CDR3 is TGTGCCATCACCGAGTCAGGGAACGGGAACACCGGGGAGCTGTTTTTT.